What follows describes a single T cell receptor (beta chain). Its antigen is as yet unknown. The data were taken from a study of shared clonotypes between healthy human individuals. Whole-study context: Per donor, three plates held CD4 naive cells, three held CD4 memory, two held CD8 naive and one held CD8 memory. Findings and limits, study-wide: It was the few donors that limited the genetic and exposure-history diversity represented.

The germline V gene has CDR1 SGHVS and CDR2 FQNEAQ. V lost 2 bases, J lost 4 bases, and 12 bases lay in between. This CDR3 has 15 amino acids. Profiling relied on immunoSEQ multiplex PCR, and the TCRdb table lists in-frame clones only, not all of them. Here the sample spans around 2.5 million clones, approximately 93% being singletons. The chain employs TRBV7-8 and TRBJ2-1; the D gene is possibly TRBD1 (5 bases). This receptor was taken from a man younger than 35 in good health. Some clones in this sample may be carry-over from other donors' samples. Material: naive CD4+ T cells from PBMCs. Specified subset: CD45RA+ positively selected. The chain's CDR3 is CASSLKDNTYNEQFF. The CDR3 DNA reads as TGTGCCAGCAGCTTAAAGGACAACACTTACAATGAGCAGTTCTTC.